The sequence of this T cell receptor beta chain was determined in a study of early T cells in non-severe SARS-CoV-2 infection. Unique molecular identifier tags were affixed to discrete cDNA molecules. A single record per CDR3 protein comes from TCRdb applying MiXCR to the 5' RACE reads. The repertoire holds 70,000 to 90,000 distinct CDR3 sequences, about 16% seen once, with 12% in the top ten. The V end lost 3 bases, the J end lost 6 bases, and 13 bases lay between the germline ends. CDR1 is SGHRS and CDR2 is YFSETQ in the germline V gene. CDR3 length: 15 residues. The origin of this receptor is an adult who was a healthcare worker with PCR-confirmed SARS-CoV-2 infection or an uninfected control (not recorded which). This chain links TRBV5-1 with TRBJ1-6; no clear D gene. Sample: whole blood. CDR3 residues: CASSSLLGGNSPLHF. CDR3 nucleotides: TGCGCCAGCAGCTCACTCCTAGGTGGTAATTCACCCCTCCACTTT.